A single sample is the source of the 21 T cell receptor beta chains below, sequenced in a study of blood T cell repertoires in COVID-19. Using immunoSEQ multiplex PCR, the repertoire was profiled, and TCRdb retains in-frame clones only, with some absent. The table lists roughly 260,000 clones, 80% to 90% of them singletons. Sequences were obtained from PBMCs or T cells enriched from blood (not recorded which). Receptors were obtained from a woman in her 50s who had recovered from COVID-19.

V usage is TRBV29-1 and J usage is TRBJ1-1, with 7 nucleotides matching TRBD1. Germline CDR1 SQVTM, CDR2 ANQGSEA. V shed 6 bases, J shed 1 base, and the junction held 2 bases outside the gene matches. The CDR3 runs 12 residues. The CDR3 DNA reads TGCAGCGTCCACAGGGGGAACACTGAAGCTTTCTTT. It translates to CSVHRGNTEAFF.

V usage is TRBV19 and J usage is TRBJ1-4, with a weak D call TRBD1 (5 bases). The CDR3 runs 15 residues. V was pared by 5 bases and J by 8 bases, with 18 bases between. Germline loops: CDR1 LNHDA, CDR2 SQIVND (reference sequence). The CDR3 loop reads CASSSPGVFQEKLFF. DNA for the CDR3: TGTGCCAGTAGTTCGCCGGGGGTCTTCCAGGAAAAACTGTTTTTT.

CDR3 protein: CASSLRGVLAGEIYEQFF. The CDR3, as DNA: TGTGCCAGCAGCTTAAGGGGGGTGTTAGCGGGAGAAATCTATGAGCAGTTCTTC. The chain combines TRBV11-2 with TRBJ2-1; 9 nucleotides align to TRBD2. There are 18 residues in the CDR3. Germline values: CDR1 SGHAT, CDR2 FQNNGV. J gave up 8 bases and V 2 bases, and 16 bases lay outside the gene matches.

About this clone itself: One end of the junction fails to match germline, which may point to a read error. The CDR3 DNA reads as TGCGCCAGCAGCCAAGGGATGTCCGGAGACAGGGGTCGGGTTCGTTTC. Protein: CASSQGMSGDRGRVRF. The chain combines TRBV4-1 with TRBJ2-4; 8 bases are a match to TRBD1. Germline CDR1 is MGHRA and CDR2 is YSYEKL. CDR3 length: 16 residues.

V gene TRBV28 combines with J gene TRBJ2-7; tentatively, D is TRBD1 (5 bases). Germline loops: CDR1 MDHEN, CDR2 SYDVKM. CDR3 length equals 15 residues. Trimming removed 5 bases at V and 4 bases at J, with 18 bases between. CDR3 region: CASSTNGAGQYEQYF. For the CDR3, the DNA is TGTGCCAGCAGTACCAATGGGGCAGGGCAGTACGAGCAGTACTTC.

The rearrangement uses TRBV19 and TRBJ1-5; D gene ambiguous. CDR3 size: 12 residues. Germline V CDR1 and CDR2: LNHDA, SQIVND (reference sequence). Trimming pared 8 bases from V and 9 bases from J, leaving 14 bases between. This CDR3 is CASGPGGLPQHF. In DNA, the CDR3 is TGTGCCAGTGGCCCTGGAGGATTGCCCCAGCATTTT.

CDR3 region: CASSDLGLAGDTQYF. The CDR3 DNA is TGTGCCAGCAGTGACTTAGGACTAGCGGGAGATACGCAGTATTTT. The V gene is TRBV25-1, the J gene TRBJ2-3, with TRBD2 matching over 11 bases. V lost 3 bases, J lost 5 bases, and 4 bases stayed unmatched. There are 15 residues in the CDR3. The germline CDR1 and CDR2 sequences are MGHDK and SYGVNS.

This chain uses TRBV19 with TRBJ2-1; 8 bases fit TRBD1. CDR3 size: 16 residues. V shed 4 bases, J shed 3 bases, and the junction held 8 bases outside the gene matches. Germline V gene lookup returns CDR1 LNHDA and CDR2 SQIVND (reference sequence). The CDR3 sequence is CASSTQTGEYYNEQFF. CDR3 nucleotide sequence: TGTGCCAGTAGTACCCAGACAGGGGAGTACTACAATGAGCAGTTCTTC.

The rearrangement joins TRBV28 to TRBJ1-2; 7 bases align to TRBD1. V gave up 5 bases and J gave up 7 bases; unmatched junction bases: 7. Germline values: CDR1 MDHEN, CDR2 SYDVKM. CDR3 length equals 13 residues. The CDR3 DNA reads TGTGCCAGCAGTCCAAGGCCAGGGGGTGGCTACACCTTC. Its protein is CASSPRPGGGYTF.

V is TRBV11-2 and J is TRBJ2-5; 7 bases line up with TRBD2. The CDR3 consists of 14 residues. Trimming at V came to 1 base and at J to 2 bases, leaving 1 base not matched to a gene. The V gene's germline CDR1 is SGHAT and CDR2 FQNNGV. CDR3: CASSLVGGQETQYF. The DNA for the CDR3 is TGTGCCAGCAGCTTAGTGGGAGGGCAAGAGACCCAGTACTTC.

V is TRBV28 and J is TRBJ2-1, with D unresolved. V lost 9 bases to trimming and J lost 0 bases, with 9 bases between them. CDR1 is MDHEN, CDR2 SYDVKM, per germline. This CDR3 is built from 13 residues. In DNA, the CDR3 is TGTGCCAGACCCCACACCTCCTACAATGAGCAGTTCTTC. Its translation is CARPHTSYNEQFF. The full variable domain, rest sourced from reference TRBV28 and TRBJ2-1, is DVKVTQSSRYLVKRTGEKVFLECVQDMDHENMFWYRQDPGLGLRLIYFSYDVKMKEKGDIPEGYSVSREKKERFSLILESASTNQTSMYLCARPHTSYNEQFFGPGTRLTVL.

Regarding this clone: This same CDR3 is encoded by further DNA sequences in the sample. V gene TRBV7-9 combines with J gene TRBJ2-1; D remains unclear. Germline V gene sequence: CDR1 SEHNR, CDR2 FQNEAQ (reference sequence). The CDR3 covers 13 residues. Trimming took off 1 base at V and 4 bases at J, with 5 bases between the two ends. The CDR3 DNA sequence: TGTGCCAGCAGCTTAGTTCTGTACAATGAGCAGTTCTTC. Its protein is CASSLVLYNEQFF.

The V gene is TRBV6-5, the J gene TRBJ1-2; the D is unclear. Germline loops: CDR1 MNHEY, CDR2 SVGAGI. There are 13 residues in the CDR3. V was pared by 4 bases and J by 8 bases, with 14 bases between. The CDR3 nucleotides read TGTGCCAGCAGTTCTACTCAGGCTCTCGGCTACACCTTC. Its translation: CASSSTQALGYTF.

This chain uses TRBV2 with TRBJ1-5, with 8 bases that match TRBD1. Germline V lookup: CDR1 SNHLY, CDR2 FYNNEI. V trimming: 5 bases; J trimming: 2 bases; junction bases outside the gene matches: 8. The CDR3 loop spans 16 amino acids. The CDR3 nucleotides are TGTGCCAGCAGTCCGGCCAGGGGGCAAGGCAATCAGCCCCAGCATTTT. Amino acids: CASSPARGQGNQPQHF.

This chain's CDR3 is CASSTGRRNEQFF. CDR3 sequence (DNA): TGCGCCAGCAGCACAGGCCGACGGAATGAGCAGTTCTTC. The J gene is TRBJ2-1, the V gene TRBV5-1, with D perhaps matching TRBD1 (5 bases). From germline, CDR1 is SGHRS and CDR2 YFSETQ. The V and J ends lost 4 bases and 7 bases respectively, with 12 bases between them. This CDR3 is 13 amino acids long.

This clone was seen just once. The CDR3 here is CASSSAGTYNEQFF. The DNA for the CDR3 is TGTGCCAGCAGTTCAGCGGGCACCTACAATGAGCAGTTCTTC. The rearrangement uses TRBV28 and TRBJ2-1, with D perhaps TRBD2 (6 bases). CDR3 length: 14 residues. V lost 4 bases and J lost 2, with 9 bases in between. CDR1 and CDR2 from the germline V gene are MDHEN and SYDVKM.

The rearrangement links TRBV6-5 to TRBJ1-1; D uncertain. The CDR3 contains 13 residues. Germline assignment: CDR1 MNHEY and CDR2 SVGAGI. V shed 2 bases and J shed 8 bases, with 12 bases lying between them. As DNA, the CDR3 is TGTGCCAGCAGTTACGCGGAGGTAACCGAAGCTTTCTTT. Translating gives CASSYAEVTEAFF.

The chain couples TRBV10-3 to TRBJ2-2; D is perhaps TRBD2 (5 bases). V was trimmed by 6 bases and J by 6 bases, leaving 23 bases between them. The CDR3 length is 17 residues. CDR1 ENHRY and CDR2 SYGVKD come from the germline V gene. The CDR3 is CAISAEATGPEAGELFF. DNA of the CDR3: TGTGCCATCAGCGCGGAGGCAACGGGTCCGGAGGCCGGGGAGCTGTTTTTT.

CDR3 amino acids: CASSTQGTGELFF. In DNA, the CDR3 is TGTGCCAGCAGCACCCAGGGAACCGGGGAGCTGTTTTTT. V usage is TRBV9 and J usage is TRBJ2-2, with D perhaps TRBD1 (5 bases). The germline CDR1 and CDR2 sequences are SGDLS and YYNGEE. V lost 4 bases, J lost 5 bases, and 9 bases lay in between. The CDR3 loop spans 13 amino acids. Full variable domain (missing parts from reference TRBV9 and TRBJ2-2): DSGVTQTPKHLITATGQRVTLRCSPRSGDLSVYWYQQSLDQGLQFLIQYYNGEERAKGNILERFSAQQFPDLHSELNLSSLELGDSALYFCASSTQGTGELFFGEGSRLTVL.

The chain has TRBV10-1 and TRBJ2-7; possible D gene TRBD1, 6 bases. There are 12 residues in the CDR3. The V gene's germline CDR1 is WNHNN and CDR2 SYGVQD (reference sequence). The V end was cut by 11 bases, the J end by 2 bases, with 13 bases between. In DNA form, the CDR3 reads TGCGCCTCCCACAGGGACGCCTACGAGCAGTACTTC. Residues: CASHRDAYEQYF.

V is TRBV7-2 and J is TRBJ2-7; 7 bases are shared with TRBD1. V shed 5 bases, J shed 7 bases, and the junction held 11 bases outside the gene matches. This CDR3 has 14 residues. CDR1 and CDR2 (germline): SGHTA, FQGNSA. CDR3: CASSKGQWVSEQYF. CDR3 bases: TGTGCCAGCAGCAAGGGACAGTGGGTGAGTGAGCAGTACTTC.